This record looks at one T cell receptor (beta chain) sequence and its context. This CDR3 region has 14 residues. V dropped 6 bases and J dropped 1 base, with 12 bases sitting between them. Germline V gene lookup returns CDR1 MNHNY and CDR2 SVGAGI (reference sequence). This specimen belongs to a study of T cell responses to AZD1222 COVID-19 vaccine. The assay was immunoSEQ multiplex PCR, and TCRdb's table has in-frame clones only and misses some. The table has about 130,000 clones, 88% seen once. The source was peripheral blood, collected on day 0 of MenACWY control vaccination. V and J are TRBV6-6 and TRBJ1-1; D gene ambiguous. The receptor's source is an adult in good health. The CDR3 reads CASSQIGRNTEAFF. The CDR3 DNA sequence: TGTGCCAGCAGCCAGATCGGGAGGAACACTGAAGCTTTCTTT.